The 20 T cell receptor beta chains given below trace back to one sample, sequenced in a study of CD8 T cells in ankylosing spondylitis. Antigen specificity for these receptors is unknown. Study findings and constraints: Characteristic of ankylosing spondylitis blood, it appeared, was a TCR beta motif comprising about eight highly homologous variants.

Using its own MiXCR run on the 5' RACE reads, TCRdb lists one record per CDR3 protein. The sample consists of hundreds of thousands of distinct CDR3 sequences, roughly 15% of them appearing once. Input material: blood, either unsorted or a sorted T cell fraction (not recorded which). The receptors were sampled from a male donor with ankylosing spondylitis.

The chain uses TRBV11-2 and TRBJ2-6; 8 bases agree with TRBD2. This CDR3 has 18 amino acids. The germline V gene has CDR1 SGHAT and CDR2 FQNNGV. V trimming: 5 bases; J trimming: 4 bases; junction bases outside the gene matches: 13. The CDR3: CASSLRTSPRIGANVLTF. As DNA, the CDR3 is TGTGCCAGCAGCCTGAGGACTAGCCCCAGAATCGGGGCCAACGTCCTGACTTTC.

In this sample, this clonotype turned up a few times. The CDR3 is CASSLEAGINTGELFF. DNA of the CDR3: TGCGCCAGCAGCTTGGAAGCCGGAATAAACACCGGGGAGCTGTTTTTT. This chain connects TRBV5-1 to TRBJ2-2, with D unclear. Germline CDR1 is SGHRS and CDR2 is YFSETQ. The CDR3 totals 16 residues. V shed 0 bases and J shed 2 bases, with 11 bases lying between them.

In this sample, this clonotype turned up a few times. The chain is built from TRBV24-1 and TRBJ2-3; D gene uncertain. CDR1 is KGHDR, CDR2 SFDVKD, per germline. V dropped 0 bases and J dropped 5 bases, with 8 bases sitting between them. CDR3 length: 14 amino acids. The CDR3 sequence is CATSDLGQGDTQYF. The CDR3 nucleotides read TGTGCCACCAGTGATTTGGGGCAAGGAGATACGCAGTATTTT.

This clonotype turned up a few times. This chain joins TRBV5-1 and TRBJ1-1; tentatively, D is TRBD1 (6 bases). CDR1 SGHRS and CDR2 YFSETQ come from the germline V gene. This CDR3 spans 14 amino acids. Trimming pared 4 bases from V and 3 bases from J, leaving 13 bases between. The CDR3 spells CASSPGTPDTEAFF. Written as DNA, the CDR3 is TGCGCCAGCAGCCCCGGGACACCCGACACTGAAGCTTTCTTT.

The table lists this clonotype with a few counts. V is TRBV20-1 and J is TRBJ2-3; a possible D gene is TRBD2 (6 bases). The CDR3 consists of 13 residues. The V end was cut by 2 bases, the J end by 2 bases, with 8 bases between. Germline lookup yields CDR1 DFQATT and CDR2 SNEGSKA (reference sequence). The CDR3: CSARPGLTDTQYF. Written as DNA, the CDR3 is TGCAGTGCTAGACCGGGACTCACAGATACGCAGTATTTT.

The chain links TRBV12-3 or TRBV12-4 to TRBJ2-2; tentatively, D is TRBD2 (6 bases). This CDR3 region has 13 residues. V lost 5 bases to trimming and J lost 12 bases, with 16 bases between them. The CDR3 DNA follows: TGTGCCAGCAGTGGCCAGGGAGGCTGGAAGCTGTTTTTT. This codes for CASSGQGGWKLFF.

This clonotype was seen only a few times. The V gene is TRBV2, the J gene TRBJ2-2; tentatively, D is TRBD2 (5 bases). The germline V gene has CDR1 SNHLY and CDR2 FYNNEI. The CDR3 sequence is 15 residues long. V shed 0 bases and J shed 2 bases, with 7 bases lying between them. The CDR3 region is CASSEARGNTGELFF. CDR3 in DNA: TGTGCCAGCAGTGAAGCCCGGGGTAACACCGGGGAGCTGTTTTTT. The complete variable domain, with remaining parts taken from reference TRBV2 and TRBJ2-2, reads EPEVTQTPSHQVTQMGQEVILRCVPISNHLYFYWYRQILGQKVEFLVSFYNNEISEKSEIFDDQFSVERPDGSNFTLKIRSTKLEDSAMYFCASSEARGNTGELFFGEGSRLTVL.

This clonotype was detected only a few times. The chain joins TRBV3-1 to TRBJ2-1, with TRBD2 matching 13 bases. V shed 0 bases and J 4 bases; nucleotides not matched to a gene: 6. The germline V gene has CDR1 LGHDT and CDR2 YNNKEL (reference sequence). The CDR3 is 18 amino acids. In nucleotides, the CDR3 is TGTGCCAGCAGCCAAGATTGGACTAGCGGGAGTTTGTACAATGAGCAGTTCTTC. Protein: CASSQDWTSGSLYNEQFF.

This clonotype showed up just a few times. The chain is built from TRBV3-1 and TRBJ1-2; 9 nucleotides align to TRBD1. The ends lost 1 base at V and 6 bases at J; junction bases unmatched: 6. This CDR3 region has 15 residues. Germline CDR1 is LGHDT and CDR2 is YNNKEL (reference sequence). CDR3 region: CASSQGPGQGHGYTF. The DNA for the CDR3 is TGTGCCAGCAGCCAAGGACCGGGACAGGGCCATGGCTACACCTTC. Drawing the rest from reference TRBV3-1 and TRBJ1-2, the complete variable domain is DTAVSQTPKYLVTQMGNDKSIKCEQNLGHDTMYWYKQDSKKFLKIMFSYNNKELIINETVPNRFSPKSPDKAHLNLHINSLELGDSAVYFCASSQGPGQGHGYTFGSGTRLTVV.

The chain is built from TRBV4-1 and TRBJ2-7, with D tentatively TRBD1 (5 bases). Per the germline V gene, CDR1 is MGHRA and CDR2 is YSYEKL. The CDR3 length is 15 residues. Trimming took off 0 bases at V and 2 bases at J, with 11 bases between the two ends. The CDR3 coding sequence is TGCGCCAGCAGCCAAGATCAGGGCAGGACCTACGAGCAGTACTTC. The encoded protein is CASSQDQGRTYEQYF.

This clonotype was seen a handful of times. The rearrangement links TRBV11-2 to TRBJ2-5; tentatively, D is TRBD1 or TRBD2 (5 bases each). Germline V lookup: CDR1 SGHAT, CDR2 FQNNGV. Trimming cost V 5 bases and J 14 bases, with 18 bases left between them. The CDR3 sequence is 12 residues long. The CDR3 is CASSPPWGIRYF. The CDR3 nucleotides read TGTGCCAGCAGCCCCCCCTGGGGGATTCGATACTTC.

This clonotype was detected many times. The V gene is TRBV7-8, the J gene TRBJ2-3, with no clear D. The CDR3 loop spans 14 amino acids. The V gene lost 4 bases and the J gene lost 2 bases, with 10 bases spanning the gap. From germline, CDR1 is SGHVS and CDR2 FQNEAQ. This CDR3 reads CASSSLATTDTQYF. The CDR3 coding sequence is TGTGCCAGCAGCTCTCTGGCAACCACAGATACGCAGTATTTT.

Ten or more counts support this clonotype. The rearrangement joins TRBV20-1 to TRBJ1-5, with 8 bases fitting TRBD1. Germline CDR1 is DFQATT and CDR2 is SNEGSKA (reference sequence). This CDR3 spans 14 amino acids. J was trimmed by 4 bases and V by 3 bases; bases with no gene match: 5. Written as DNA, the CDR3 is TGCAGTGCTAGGTCGGGACAGGTTAATCAGCCCCAGCATTTT. Translating gives CSARSGQVNQPQHF.

This clonotype was observed a handful of times. The rearrangement links TRBV7-9 to TRBJ1-2, with D possibly matching TRBD1 (5 bases). The V end lost 5 bases, the J end lost 0 bases, and 19 bases lay between the germline ends. The CDR3 loop spans 17 amino acids. CDR1 SEHNR and CDR2 FQNEAQ come from the germline V gene (reference sequence). In nucleotides, the CDR3 is TGTGCCAGCAGCCGATCCGGGACCATCAGTGCTAACTATGGCTACACCTTC. It yields the protein CASSRSGTISANYGYTF.

The table lists this clonotype with a few counts. This chain joins TRBV7-2 and TRBJ2-7; a possible D gene is TRBD1 (6 bases). Germline values: CDR1 SGHTA, CDR2 FQGNSA. The length of the CDR3 is 14 residues. V was cut by 1 base and J by 3 bases, with 10 bases left in between. In DNA form, the CDR3 reads TGTGCCAGCAGCTTAGAAGGGGGTCTCTACGAGCAGTACTTC. Translated, it gives CASSLEGGLYEQYF.

This chain joins TRBV18 and TRBJ2-7; a possible D gene is TRBD1 (5 bases). This CDR3 is built from 13 residues. Trimming pared 6 bases from V and 0 bases from J, leaving 9 bases between. From germline, CDR1 is KGHSH and CDR2 LQKENI. CDR3 in DNA: TGTGCCAGCTCCCCGGACATCTCCTACGAGCAGTACTTC. Encoded protein: CASSPDISYEQYF.

J is TRBJ2-1 and V is TRBV19, with 9 bases fitting TRBD2. Losses at the gene ends were 3 bases for V and 4 bases for J; bases not matched to a gene: 4. From germline, CDR1 is LNHDA and CDR2 SQIVND (reference sequence). The CDR3 covers 15 residues. CDR3 sequence: CASSMSLAGYNEQFF. The CDR3 region has the DNA TGTGCCAGTAGTATGAGCCTAGCGGGGTACAATGAGCAGTTCTTC.

The chain links TRBV2 to TRBJ1-2, with 7 bases lining up with TRBD1. CDR1 is SNHLY, CDR2 FYNNEI, per germline. This CDR3 is built from 15 residues. V was pared by 6 bases and J by 1 base, with 8 bases of the junction left unmatched. CDR3 in DNA: TGTGCCAGCAGAGCCGGGACAGATTATAACTATGGCTACACCTTC. It yields the protein CASRAGTDYNYGYTF.

V usage is TRBV5-4 and J usage is TRBJ2-4; tentatively, D is TRBD1 (6 bases). Trimming removed 1 base at V and 3 bases at J, with 14 bases between. Per the germline V gene, CDR1 is SGHNT and CDR2 is YYREEE (reference sequence). The length of the CDR3 is 16 residues. The CDR3 sequence: CASSLQGNKGKNIQYF. The CDR3 nucleotides are TGTGCCAGCAGCTTGCAGGGGAACAAGGGCAAAAACATTCAGTACTTC.

This clonotype was picked up a small number of times. The chain links TRBV7-9 to TRBJ2-7; 10 bases match TRBD1. The CDR3 has 15 residues. With V trimmed by 4 bases and J by 5 bases, 8 bases remained unmatched. The germline gives CDR1 SEHNR, CDR2 FQNEAQ (reference sequence). The CDR3: CASSSQGQGFHEQYF. The CDR3 DNA reads TGTGCCAGCAGCTCCCAGGGACAGGGGTTCCACGAGCAGTACTTC.